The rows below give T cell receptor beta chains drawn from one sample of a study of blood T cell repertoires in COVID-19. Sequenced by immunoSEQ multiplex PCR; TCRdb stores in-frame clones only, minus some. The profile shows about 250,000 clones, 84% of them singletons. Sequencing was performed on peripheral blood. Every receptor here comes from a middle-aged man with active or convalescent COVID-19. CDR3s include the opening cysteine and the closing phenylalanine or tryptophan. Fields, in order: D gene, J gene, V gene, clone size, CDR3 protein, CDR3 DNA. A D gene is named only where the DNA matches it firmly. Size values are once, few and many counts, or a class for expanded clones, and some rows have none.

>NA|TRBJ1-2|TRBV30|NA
CAWSTREYYGYTF
TGTGCCTGGAGTACCCGGGAGTACTATGGCTACACCTTC
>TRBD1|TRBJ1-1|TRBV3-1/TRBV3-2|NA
CASSQDLGQDLNTEAFF
TGTGCCAGCAGCCAAGATCTGGGACAGGACTTGAACACTGAAGCTTTCTTT
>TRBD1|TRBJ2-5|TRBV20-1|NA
CSASSGTGSEQTQYF
TGCAGTGCTAGTTCCGGGACAGGGAGTGAGCAGACCCAGTACTTC
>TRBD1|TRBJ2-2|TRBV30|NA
CAWSVRDRDYGELFF
TGTGCCTGGAGTGTACGGGACAGGGATTACGGGGAGCTGTTTTTT
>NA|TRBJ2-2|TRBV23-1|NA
CASSLLPGELFF
TGCGCCAGCAGTCTTCTTCCCGGGGAGCTGTTTTTT
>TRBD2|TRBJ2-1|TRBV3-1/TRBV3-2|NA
CASSPGGSGGASGPFF
TGTGCCAGCAGCCCTGGGGGCAGCGGGGGGGCCTCGGGTCCGTTCTTC
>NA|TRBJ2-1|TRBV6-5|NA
CASEPGLKAGEQFF
TGTGCCAGTGAGCCGGGACTCAAAGCTGGGGAGCAGTTCTTC
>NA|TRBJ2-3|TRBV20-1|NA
CSASLSGTDTQYF
TGCAGTGCTAGTCTGAGCGGAACAGATACGCAGTATTTT
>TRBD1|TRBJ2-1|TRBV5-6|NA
CASSWGQGWNEQFF
TGTGCCAGCAGCTGGGGACAGGGATGGAATGAGCAGTTCTTC
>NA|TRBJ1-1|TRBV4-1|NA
CASSQDPLGGEAFF
TGCGCCAGCAGCCAAGATCCATTGGGAGGGGAAGCTTTCTTT
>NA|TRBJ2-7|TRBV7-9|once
CASSPRLGDPYEQYF
TGTGCCAGCAGCCCCCGTTTAGGGGATCCCTACGAGCAGTACTTC
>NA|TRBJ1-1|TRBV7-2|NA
CASSLVRVGTEAFF
TGTGCCAGCAGCTTAGTCCGGGTAGGCACTGAAGCTTTCTTT
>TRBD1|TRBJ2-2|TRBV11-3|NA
CASSRSTGAAGELFF
TGTGCCAGCAGCCGCTCGACAGGGGCGGCCGGGGAGCTGTTTTTT
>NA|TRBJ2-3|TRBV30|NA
CAWDGGGAVADTQYF
TGTGCCTGGGACGGAGGAGGGGCGGTTGCAGATACGCAGTATTTT
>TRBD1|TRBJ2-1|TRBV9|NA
CASSVGQGISEQFF
TGTGCCAGCAGCGTAGGACAGGGTATAAGTGAGCAGTTCTTC
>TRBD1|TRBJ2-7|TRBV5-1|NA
CASSLGGQGTYEQYF
TGCGCCAGCAGCTTGGGAGGACAGGGAACCTACGAGCAGTACTTC
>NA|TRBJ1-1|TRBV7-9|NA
CASSLAQRAFF
TGTGCCAGCAGCTTAGCTCAGCGAGCTTTCTTT
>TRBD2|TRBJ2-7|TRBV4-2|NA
CASSHSGLASGGVINYEQYF
TGTGCCAGCAGCCATTCAGGGCTGGCTAGCGGGGGTGTCATCAACTACGAGCAGTACTTC
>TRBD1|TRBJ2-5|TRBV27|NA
CASSPRQGPDAETQYF
TGTGCCAGCAGTCCCCGACAGGGCCCGGATGCAGAGACCCAGTACTTC
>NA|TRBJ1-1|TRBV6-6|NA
CASSYYSGTEAFF
TGTGCCAGCAGTTACTACTCAGGGACTGAAGCTTTCTTT
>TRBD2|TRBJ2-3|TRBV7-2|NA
CASSPVGRGGSDTQYF
TGTGCCAGCAGCCCCGTTGGGCGGGGGGGTTCAGATACGCAGTATTTT
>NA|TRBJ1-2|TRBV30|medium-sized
CAWERALDAGGYTF
TGTGCCTGGGAACGGGCCTTGGACGCGGGCGGCTACACCTTC
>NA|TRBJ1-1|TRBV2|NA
CASSEGGRPTEAFF
TGTGCCAGCAGTGAAGGGGGCAGACCAACTGAAGCTTTCTTT
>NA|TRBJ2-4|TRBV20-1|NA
CSARTGNIQYF
TGCAGTGCTAGAACAGGGAACATTCAGTACTTC
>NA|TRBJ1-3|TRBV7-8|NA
CASSQRGSGNTIYF
TGTGCCAGCAGCCAAAGGGGGTCTGGAAACACCATATATTTT
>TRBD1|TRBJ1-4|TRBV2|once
CASNHRGTNEKLFF
TGTGCCAGCAACCACAGGGGCACTAATGAAAAACTGTTTTTT
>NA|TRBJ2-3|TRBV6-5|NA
CASTSGLWDTQYF
TGTGCCAGCACCAGCGGCTTATGGGATACGCAGTATTTT
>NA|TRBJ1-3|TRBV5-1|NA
CASSLGAQRSGNTIYF
TGCGCCAGCAGCTTGGGAGCGCAGCGCTCTGGAAACACCATATATTTT
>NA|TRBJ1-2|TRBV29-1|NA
CSVDLLGSGYGYTF
TGCAGCGTTGACTTGTTAGGGAGTGGTTATGGCTACACCTTC
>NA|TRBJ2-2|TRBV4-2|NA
CASSQEVVGAGTGELFF
TGTGCCAGCAGCCAAGAAGTCGTGGGGGCGGGCACCGGGGAGCTGTTTTTT
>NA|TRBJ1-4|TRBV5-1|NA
CASSFDSYNEKLFF
TGCGCCAGCAGCTTCGACAGCTATAATGAAAAACTGTTTTTT
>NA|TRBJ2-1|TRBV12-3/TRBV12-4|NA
CASSLAHNNEQFF
TGTGCCAGCAGTTTAGCCCACAACAATGAGCAGTTCTTC
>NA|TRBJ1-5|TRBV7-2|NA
CASSLEDSSNQPQHF
TGTGCCAGCAGCTTAGAGGACAGTAGCAATCAGCCCCAGCATTTT
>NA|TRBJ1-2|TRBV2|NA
CASSELPPSGGVMNGYTF
TGTGCCAGCAGTGAGCTCCCGCCCTCCGGAGGGGTGATGAATGGCTACACCTTC
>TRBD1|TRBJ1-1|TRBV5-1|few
CASSYGTDAEAFF
TGCGCCAGCAGCTACGGGACAGACGCTGAAGCTTTCTTT
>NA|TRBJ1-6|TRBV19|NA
CASSMPGLVPNSYNSPLHF
TGTGCCAGTAGTATGCCGGGACTTGTCCCCAACTCCTATAATTCACCCCTTCACTTT
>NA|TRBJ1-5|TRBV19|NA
CASSIGGQPQHF
TGTGCCAGTAGTATTGGCGGGCAGCCCCAGCATTTT